In its sample, the clone carrying this T cell receptor beta chain was seen a few times. V shed 1 base and J shed 4 bases, with 11 bases lying between them. This CDR3 contains 15 residues. Germline CDR1 and CDR2: KGHSY and FQNENV. This entry comes from a study of T cells in Graves' hyperthyroidism and ophthalmopathy. The TCR beta CDR3 regions underwent amplification using RNA transcripts as the source. In the first-round RT-PCR of the TCR CDR3, the HTBI primer set was used. TCRdb processed the multiplex PCR reads anew with MiXCR; each CDR3 protein has one entry. The sample gives hundreds of thousands of distinct CDR3 sequences, about 45% of which show up once; more than 7% is in the top ten.

The sequenced sample was peripheral blood or thyroid tissue (not recorded which). This sequence joins TRBV16 and TRBJ1-5, with a possible D match to TRBD1 (5 bases). The TCR comes from an adult man with Graves' disease, either hyperthyroidism or ophthalmopathy (not recorded which). CDR3 region: CASSQLGQGNQPQHF. CDR3 nucleotides: TGTGCCAGCAGCCAATTGGGTCAGGGAAATCAGCCCCAGCATTTT.